These 11 T cell receptor beta chains originate from one sample sequenced in a study of T cells in Graves' hyperthyroidism and ophthalmopathy. There were TCR beta CDR3 regions amplified from RNA transcripts. When the TCR CDR3 underwent first-round RT-PCR, the HTBI primer set was used. TCRdb reprocessed the multiplex PCR reads with MiXCR, giving one entry per CDR3 protein. The repertoire has hundreds of thousands of distinct CDR3 sequences, roughly 20% of them found once; the top ten carry about a sixth. Sequenced material: blood. These receptors were collected from a woman in her forties or fifties with Graves' hyperthyroidism that later progressed to Graves' ophthalmopathy.

Turning to this clonotype: A much larger clone sits a single nucleotide away, making a read error possible. This chain joins TRBV12-3 or TRBV12-4 and TRBJ2-3, with 7 bases aligning to TRBD1. The CDR3 runs 15 residues. After removal of 7 bases from V and 0 bases from J, the junction contained 7 bases not matched to a gene. The CDR3 region is CASNRDRPSTDTQYF. CDR3 nucleotide sequence: TGTGCCAGCAATAGGGACAGACCTAGCACAGATACGCAGTATTTT.

This clonotype was detected ten times or more. The genes are TRBV2 and TRBJ2-5; the D is unclear. CDR3 length: 12 residues. Trimming took 5 bases from V and 5 from J, leaving 9 bases between them. Germline CDR1 SNHLY, CDR2 FYNNEI. The CDR3 spells CASSQILETQYF. CDR3 nucleotide sequence: TGTGCCAGCAGTCAAATCTTGGAGACCCAGTACTTC.

The V gene is TRBV20-1, the J gene TRBJ2-3; TRBD2 matches at 9 bases. Germline V gives CDR1 DFQATT, CDR2 SNEGSKA (reference sequence). CDR3 length equals 16 residues. Germline trimming cut 1 base from V and 0 bases from J; bases unmatched to any gene: 5. CDR3 DNA sequence: TGCAGTGCTAGAGGAAGGCGGGGGGGTAGCACAGATACGCAGTATTTT. This encodes CSARGRRGGSTDTQYF.

The V and J genes are TRBV10-3 and TRBJ2-2; D could derive from TRBD1 or TRBD2 (5 bases each). V was shortened by 3 bases and J by 4 bases, with 12 bases between the two germline ends. Germline values: CDR1 ENHRY, CDR2 SYGVKD. The CDR3 is 15 amino acids. The CDR3 DNA reads as TGTGCCATCAGTGACAGGGAGATGAGCACCGGGGAGCTGTTTTTT. It yields the protein CAISDREMSTGELFF.

This chain's CDR3 is CASSPGLFNNEQFF. The DNA of the CDR3 is TGTGCCAGCAGTCCGGGACTATTTAACAATGAGCAGTTCTTC. J is TRBJ2-1 and V is TRBV3-1, with 7 bases that match TRBD2. Trimming cost V 6 bases and J 5 bases; bases outside gene matches: 7. The germline CDR1 and CDR2 sequences are LGHDT and YNNKEL (reference sequence). There are 14 residues in the CDR3.

This clonotype showed up just a few times. As DNA, the CDR3 is TGCAGTGCTAGGCCCTCAGAGCTCGCTGAAGCTTTCTTT. This sequence encodes CSARPSELAEAFF. The chain uses TRBV20-1 and TRBJ1-1; D is ambiguous. The CDR3 sequence is 13 residues long. Germline CDR1 is DFQATT and CDR2 is SNEGSKA (reference sequence). Trimming removed 3 bases at V and 6 bases at J, with 14 bases between.

The genes are TRBV19 and TRBJ2-1; D gene uncertain. The V end was cut by 7 bases, the J end by 4 bases, with 8 bases between. CDR1 and CDR2 (germline): LNHDA, SQIVND (reference sequence). CDR3 length: 12 amino acids. The CDR3 loop is CASIGEYNEQFF. In DNA form, the CDR3 reads TGTGCCAGTATTGGGGAATACAATGAGCAGTTCTTC. The full variable domain, with the rest looked up from reference TRBV19 and TRBJ2-1, is DGGITQSPKYLFRKEGQNVTLSCEQNLNHDAMYWYRQDPGQGLRLIYYSQIVNDFQKGDIAEGYSVSREKKESFPLTVTSAQKNPTAFYLCASIGEYNEQFFGPGTRLTVL.

This clonotype was seen more than once but under ten times. J is TRBJ2-3 and V is TRBV3-1, with 8 bases lining up with TRBD1. The CDR3 consists of 15 residues. Looked up from germline, CDR1 is LGHDT and CDR2 is YNNKEL (reference sequence). V lost 2 bases and J lost 3; bases outside the gene matches: 4. The CDR3 sequence: CASSQQGARTDTQYF. CDR3 coding DNA: TGTGCCAGCAGCCAACAGGGGGCGAGGACAGATACGCAGTATTTT.

This chain uses TRBV5-1 with TRBJ2-1; perhaps TRBD2 as D (8 bases). Trimming removed 0 bases at V and 3 bases at J, with 13 bases between. The CDR3 length is 16 residues. Germline V gene lookup returns CDR1 SGHRS and CDR2 YFSETQ. The CDR3 nucleotides are TGCGCCAGCAGCTTGGTAGCGGGACAGATCTACAATGAGCAGTTCTTC. The encoded protein is CASSLVAGQIYNEQFF.

The genes are TRBV6-5 and TRBJ2-7; D ambiguous. The CDR3 contains 11 residues. From germline, CDR1 is MNHEY and CDR2 SVGAGI. V was trimmed by 5 bases and J by 5 bases, leaving 7 bases between them. CDR3 sequence reads: CASSHIDEQYF. CDR3 DNA: TGTGCCAGCAGTCACATCGACGAGCAGTACTTC.

This clonotype was seen just once. The chain carries TRBV12-3 or TRBV12-4 and TRBJ1-4; possible D gene TRBD1, 6 bases. The CDR3 sequence is 17 residues long. The V and J ends lost 4 bases and 5 bases respectively, with 20 bases between them. The chain's CDR3 is CASSSTGGQSGNEKLFF. As DNA, the CDR3 is TGTGCCAGCAGTTCTACGGGGGGCCAGTCGGGGAATGAAAAACTGTTTTTT.